These T cell receptor beta chains were read from a single sample in a study of OX40 agonist ivuxolimab in advanced cancers. Repertoires were generated with immunoSEQ multiplex PCR, while TCRdb's copy carries only in-frame clones and drops some. The sample shows around 65,000 clones, around 93% of them seen only once. Material: CD4+ or CD8+ T cells sorted from blood, obtained in a trial of the OX40 agonist ivuxolimab. Receptors were obtained from an adult with an advanced solid tumor such as melanoma, head and neck, liver or kidney cancer. Both conserved end residues are part of each CDR3. Fields, in order: clone size, D gene, V gene, J gene, CDR3 DNA, CDR3 protein. A D gene is named only where the DNA matches it firmly. Expanded clones are given a class, and other clones once, few, many or no size at all.

size: -; D: TRBD1; V: TRBV7-9; J: TRBJ1-2; DNA: TGTGCCAGCAGTTCAGGGGGTGGCTACACCTTC; CDR3: CASSSGGGYTF
size: -; D: TRBD1; V: TRBV2; J: TRBJ2-3; DNA: TGTGCCAGCAGTCGACTCGACTTCCGGGACAGGGAAGGGGATACGCAGTATTTT; CDR3: CASSRLDFRDREGDTQYF
size: -; D: TRBD1; V: TRBV7-6; J: TRBJ1-2; DNA: TGTGCCAGCAGCTTATTGGGAACAGGGGGCGCCGGCTACACCTTC; CDR3: CASSLLGTGGAGYTF
size: -; D: -; V: TRBV4-3; J: TRBJ2-3; DNA: TGCGCCAGCAGCCAAGAGGTCGCGGGACCGATAGATACGCAGTATTTT; CDR3: CASSQEVAGPIDTQYF
size: -; D: -; V: TRBV5-6; J: TRBJ2-7; DNA: TGTGCCAGCAGCGGGAGGATGGGACAACTAAGCTACGAGCAGTACTTC; CDR3: CASSGRMGQLSYEQYF
size: -; D: TRBD2; V: TRBV9; J: TRBJ2-1; DNA: TGTGCCAGCAGCGCGGGACTAGCGGGAGTAGATGAGCAGTTCTTC; CDR3: CASSAGLAGVDEQFF
size: once; D: -; V: TRBV5-1; J: TRBJ1-1; DNA: TGCGCCAGCAGCTTGGAAGGGTTGGGAACTGAAGCTTTCTTT; CDR3: CASSLEGLGTEAFF
size: -; D: TRBD1; V: TRBV7-6; J: TRBJ1-2; DNA: TGTGCCAGCAGTCAAGGGAGGGGGCCAGGGGGCTACACCTTC; CDR3: CASSQGRGPGGYTF
size: -; D: TRBD1; V: TRBV4-2; J: TRBJ1-1; DNA: TGTGCCAGCAGTCAACTGACAGGGGGCTTCACTGAAGCTTCCTTT; CDR3: CASSQLTGGFTEASF
size: -; D: -; V: TRBV4-3; J: TRBJ2-7; DNA: TGCGCCAGCAGCCAAGTTTCAGGGGGGACCTACGAGCAGTACTTC; CDR3: CASSQVSGGTYEQYF
size: -; D: -; V: TRBV2; J: TRBJ1-2; DNA: TGTGCCAGCAGTGACGCCCAGGTCCACCCCCTATATGGCTACACCTTC; CDR3: CASSDAQVHPLYGYTF
size: -; D: -; V: TRBV10-2; J: TRBJ2-1; DNA: TGCGCCAGCGGGCTCTCCTACAATGAGCAGTTCTTC; CDR3: CASGLSYNEQFF
size: few; D: TRBD1; V: TRBV9; J: TRBJ2-7; DNA: TGTGCCAGCAGCGTAGGACAGGGGTGGTACTTC; CDR3: CASSVGQGWYF
size: -; D: -; V: TRBV27; J: TRBJ2-1; DNA: TGTGCCAGCAGCCGGTTCGAACAGGGATTGCATGAGCAGTTCTTC; CDR3: CASSRFEQGLHEQFF
size: -; D: TRBD2; V: TRBV7-2; J: TRBJ2-4; DNA: TGTGCCAGCAGCCGAGGGACTAGCGGGAAGCAGTACTTC; CDR3: CASSRGTSGKQYF